These T cell receptor beta chains were read from a single sample in a study of T cells in narcolepsy. Libraries were prepared by immunoSEQ multiplex PCR; TCRdb keeps only in-frame clonotypes and omits some of them. The sample consists of 25,000 to 30,000 clones, about four fifths of them appearing once. The material sequenced was CD45RA- memory CD4+ T cells from PBMCs. The source is a human donor with narcolepsy. Both conserved end residues are part of each CDR3. The D gene is left open where the match is weak. Size is omitted from some rows. Given values are once, few, many or a class for expanded clones.

>TRBV11-2|TRBD2|-|TRBJ2-3
TGTGCCAGCAGGCCATTTGAAGGGTCGGGGGGTACGCAGTATTTT
CASRPFEGSGGTQYF
>TRBV14|-|-|TRBJ1-1
TGTGCCAGCAGCCAGGGATGGAACACTGAAGCTTTCTTT
CASSQGWNTEAFF
>TRBV30|-|-|TRBJ1-1
TGTGCCTGGAGTGGCAGGTCGAACACTGAAGCTTTCTTT
CAWSGRSNTEAFF
>TRBV5-1|-|-|TRBJ1-6
TGCGCCAGCAGCTTCGAAGAGAGCTCCTATAATTCACCCCTCCACTTT
CASSFEESSYNSPLHF
>TRBV20-1|-|-|TRBJ2-7
TGCAGTGCTGTCAGGGGTTACGAGCAGTACTTC
CSAVRGYEQYF
>TRBV29-1|-|once|TRBJ2-5
TGCAGCGCGCCACAGGGACGAGAGACCCAGTACTTC
CSAPQGRETQYF
>TRBV29-1|-|-|TRBJ2-5
TGCAGCGTTGAAGGGCGGCGGGGAGTACAAGAGACCCAGTACTTC
CSVEGRRGVQETQYF
>TRBV11-1|TRBD1|-|TRBJ1-1
TGTGCCAGCAGCGCCACAGGGGTAGGCACTGAAGCTTTCTTT
CASSATGVGTEAFF
>TRBV6-5|-|-|TRBJ2-2
TGTGCCAGCAGCCTTCTCGGACAGAACACCGGGGAGCTGTTTTTT
CASSLLGQNTGELFF
>TRBV7-6|-|-|TRBJ1-1
TGTGCCAGCAGCTTATCGGCACAGGGACCGAACACTGAAGCTTTCTTT
CASSLSAQGPNTEAFF
>TRBV4-2|-|-|TRBJ2-7
TGTGCCAGCAGCCAAGGGGACATATCCGAGCAGTACTTC
CASSQGDISEQYF
>TRBV7-9|TRBD1|-|TRBJ2-3
TGTGCCAGCAGCTCCGGGACAGGGGATACGCAGTATTTT
CASSSGTGDTQYF
>TRBV6-1|-|-|TRBJ1-5
TGTGCCAGCAGTCACGCAGGGCAGCAGCCCCAGCATTTT
CASSHAGQQPQHF
>TRBV7-9|-|-|TRBJ2-7
TGTGCCAGCGGAGGAGGACGGTCCTACGAGCAGTACTTC
CASGGGRSYEQYF
>TRBV6-5|-|few|TRBJ1-4
TGTGCCTCCAAAGAGGGGTTTGGTAATGAAAAACTGTTTTTT
CASKEGFGNEKLFF
>TRBV2|TRBD1|-|TRBJ1-3
TGTGCCAGCAGCGTGCACCGGGACAGCTCTGGAAACACCATATATTTT
CASSVHRDSSGNTIYF
>TRBV15|-|-|TRBJ2-5
TGTGCCACCAGCGTTGCAGGGAGAGAGACCCAGTACTTC
CATSVAGRETQYF
>TRBV27|-|-|TRBJ1-2
TGTGCCAGCGGGAGGACAGATGGCTACACCTTC
CASGRTDGYTF
>TRBV28|TRBD1|-|TRBJ1-3
TGTGCCAGCTGTAGGACAGGGGCAAACACCATATATTTT
CASCRTGANTIYF
>TRBV9|TRBD1|-|TRBJ2-5
TGTGCCAGCAGCACCGGGACAGCTCAAGAGACCCAGTACTTC
CASSTGTAQETQYF
>TRBV7-2|-|-|TRBJ2-6
TGTGCCAGCAGCTTAGCGCAAAGCTCTGGGGCCAACGTCCTGACTTTC
CASSLAQSSGANVLTF
>TRBV11-2|TRBD1|-|TRBJ2-7
TGTGCCAGCAGCTTTGGACAGGACTACGAGCAGTACTTC
CASSFGQDYEQYF
>TRBV11-1|-|few|TRBJ1-2
TGTGCCAGCAGCCCCGGCTGGGGCGATGGCTACACCTTC
CASSPGWGDGYTF
>TRBV6-5|-|-|TRBJ1-2
TGTGCCAGCAGTGAAAACGGATCAAATAGGGGCTACACCTTC
CASSENGSNRGYTF
>TRBV5-8|-|-|TRBJ2-3
TGTGCCAGCAGCTTGGGCAGAAGCACAGATACGCAGTATTTT
CASSLGRSTDTQYF
>TRBV19|-|-|TRBJ1-2
TGTGCCAGTAGTAAGGGGGTGAATAACTATGGCTACACCTTC
CASSKGVNNYGYTF
>TRBV19|-|-|TRBJ2-5
TGTGCCAGTACCGAGGGACCTAGCCTCCGTCAAGAGACCCAGTACTTC
CASTEGPSLRQETQYF
>TRBV21-1|-|-|TRBJ2-7
TGTGCCAGCAGCAAGAGCTCAGGGACTAGCGGGGGCTTCTACGAGCAGTACTTC
CASSKSSGTSGGFYEQYF
>TRBV27|-|-|TRBJ2-2
TGTGCCAGCAGTTCGTACACCGGGGAGCTGTTTTTT
CASSSYTGELFF
>TRBV6-5|-|few|TRBJ1-1
TGTGCCAGCACCCCGCCAGGGGCGAACACTGAAGCTTTCTTT
CASTPPGANTEAFF
>TRBV29-1|-|-|TRBJ2-7
TGCAGCGTTAAAGCTAGGGCAGCCTACGAGCAGTACTTC
CSVKARAAYEQYF
>TRBV2|-|-|TRBJ2-7
TGTGCCAGCACTAACGTACAGGGAGTTGACGAGCAGTACTTC
CASTNVQGVDEQYF
>TRBV4-2|TRBD1|-|TRBJ1-1
TGTGCCAGCAGCCAAGAGGGACAGCAGAACACTGAAGCTTTCTTT
CASSQEGQQNTEAFF
>TRBV5-1|TRBD1|-|TRBJ1-2
TGCGCCAGCAGCGGGATGACAGGGGATTATGGCTACACCTTC
CASSGMTGDYGYTF
>TRBV29-1|-|-|TRBJ1-1
TGCAGCGCTGACTTATACAGGAGTAACACTGAAGCTTTCTTT
CSADLYRSNTEAFF
>TRBV10-3|-|once|TRBJ1-5
TGTGCCATCAGTGAGGGGGTTCAGCCCCAGCATTTT
CAISEGVQPQHF
>TRBV19|-|-|TRBJ1-4
TGTGCCAGTAGCGAGACAGGTCTACCTAATGAAAAACTGTTTTTT
CASSETGLPNEKLFF
>TRBV19|-|-|TRBJ2-7
TGTGCCAGTAGTATAGAACGTTCAGGGACTCAAGACTTC
CASSIERSGTQDF
>TRBV19|-|-|TRBJ1-5
TGTGCCAGGACCGGGGCGACAGCATATAGCAATCAGCCCCAGCATTTT
CARTGATAYSNQPQHF
>TRBV28|-|-|TRBJ1-1
TGTGCCAGCAGTTTTTGGGGATGGGCTGAAGCTTTCTTT
CASSFWGWAEAFF